This T cell receptor beta chain was sequenced in a study of low-dose radiotherapy and immunotherapy resistance in tumors. Whole-study context: Cohort 2 was treated with 1 Gy per fraction every two weeks, amounting to 13 Gy across 26 weeks. The regimen for patients comprised intravenous nivolumab 240 mg every two weeks plus intravenous ipilimumab 1 mg/kg every six weeks. Cyclophosphamide was given intravenously at 200 mg/m2 every two weeks, and each dose came one day before radiation and immunotherapy.

Time point here: after trial treatment. The sample's treatment: LDRT plus nivolumab, ipilimumab, low-dose cyclophosphamide and aspirin (RACIN trial). Treatment of the donors consisted of nivolumab and ipilimumab (plus aspirin, low-dose cyclophosphamide and low-dose radiotherapy). This clonotype was recorded many times. TRAV- and TRBV-specific primers were used for first-strand cDNA, which covered alpha and beta chains. The PCR that amplified TCRs ran for about 18 cycles, relying on a constant-region primer and a V-primer adapter. TCRdb redid the calling of the reads with MiXCR, one entry per CDR3 protein. The data hold 35,000 to 50,000 distinct CDR3 sequences, with less than 30% observed a single time. Germline-derived CDR1 and CDR2 are GTSNPN and SVGIG (reference sequence). The CDR3 contains 16 residues. Trimming took off 4 bases at V and 9 bases at J, with 22 bases between the two ends.

The source material was PBMCs, sampled after low-dose radiotherapy plus immunotherapy. This rearrangement joins TRBV30 to TRBJ1-6; D is ambiguous. The receptor was isolated from a male donor with prostate cancer. The CDR3, as DNA: TGTGCCTGGACCCCACCCGGACGGTCCCGAACTTCACCCCTCCACTTT. Amino acids: CAWTPPGRSRTSPLHF.